Sequencing of this T cell receptor (beta chain) was carried out in a study of blood T cell repertoires in COVID-19. Here immunoSEQ multiplex PCR was the method, and the copy in TCRdb shows in-frame clones only, minus some. The sample lists roughly 250,000 clones; about 80% were seen once. The trim removed 6 bases at V and 7 bases at J, leaving 8 bases unmatched. Looked up from germline, CDR1 is MDHEN and CDR2 is SYDVKM. This CDR3 has 15 residues. The chain joins TRBV28 to TRBJ2-1; TRBD2 aligns across 11 bases. Sequenced sample: peripheral blood. This TCR came from a person between 70 and 80 years old with COVID-19, enrolled during active disease. The CDR3 sequence: CASSPTSGSLNEQFF. The CDR3 region has the DNA TGTGCCAGCAGCCCTACTAGCGGGAGTCTGAATGAGCAGTTCTTC.